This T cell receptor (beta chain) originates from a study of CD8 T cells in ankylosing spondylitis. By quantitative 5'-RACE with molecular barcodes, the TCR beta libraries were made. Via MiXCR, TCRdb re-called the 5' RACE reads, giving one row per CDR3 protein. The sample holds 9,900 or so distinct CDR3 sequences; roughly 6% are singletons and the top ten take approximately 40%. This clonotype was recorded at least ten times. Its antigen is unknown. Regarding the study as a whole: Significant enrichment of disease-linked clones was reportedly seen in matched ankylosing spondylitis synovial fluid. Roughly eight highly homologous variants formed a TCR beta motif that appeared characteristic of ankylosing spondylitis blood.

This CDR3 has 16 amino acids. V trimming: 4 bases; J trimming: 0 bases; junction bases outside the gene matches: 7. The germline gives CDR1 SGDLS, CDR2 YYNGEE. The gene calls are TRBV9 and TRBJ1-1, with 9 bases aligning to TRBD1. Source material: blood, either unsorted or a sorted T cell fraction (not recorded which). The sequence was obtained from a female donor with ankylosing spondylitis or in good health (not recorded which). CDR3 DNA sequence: TGTGCCAGCAGCCCGAGGACAGGGGTTATGAACACTGAAGCTTTCTTT. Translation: CASSPRTGVMNTEAFF.